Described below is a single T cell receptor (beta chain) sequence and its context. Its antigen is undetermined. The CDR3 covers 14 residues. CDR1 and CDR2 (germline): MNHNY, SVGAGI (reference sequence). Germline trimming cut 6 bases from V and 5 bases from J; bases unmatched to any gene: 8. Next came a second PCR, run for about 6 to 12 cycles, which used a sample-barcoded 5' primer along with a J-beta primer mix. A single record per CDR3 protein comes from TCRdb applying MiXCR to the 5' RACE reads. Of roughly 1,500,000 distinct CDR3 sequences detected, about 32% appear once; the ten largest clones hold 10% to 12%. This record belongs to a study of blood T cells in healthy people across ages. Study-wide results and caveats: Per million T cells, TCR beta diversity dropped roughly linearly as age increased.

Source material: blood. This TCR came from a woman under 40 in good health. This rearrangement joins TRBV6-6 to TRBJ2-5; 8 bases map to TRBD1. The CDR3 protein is CASRTGAVWETQYF. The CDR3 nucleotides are TGTGCCAGCAGGACAGGGGCCGTGTGGGAGACCCAGTACTTC.